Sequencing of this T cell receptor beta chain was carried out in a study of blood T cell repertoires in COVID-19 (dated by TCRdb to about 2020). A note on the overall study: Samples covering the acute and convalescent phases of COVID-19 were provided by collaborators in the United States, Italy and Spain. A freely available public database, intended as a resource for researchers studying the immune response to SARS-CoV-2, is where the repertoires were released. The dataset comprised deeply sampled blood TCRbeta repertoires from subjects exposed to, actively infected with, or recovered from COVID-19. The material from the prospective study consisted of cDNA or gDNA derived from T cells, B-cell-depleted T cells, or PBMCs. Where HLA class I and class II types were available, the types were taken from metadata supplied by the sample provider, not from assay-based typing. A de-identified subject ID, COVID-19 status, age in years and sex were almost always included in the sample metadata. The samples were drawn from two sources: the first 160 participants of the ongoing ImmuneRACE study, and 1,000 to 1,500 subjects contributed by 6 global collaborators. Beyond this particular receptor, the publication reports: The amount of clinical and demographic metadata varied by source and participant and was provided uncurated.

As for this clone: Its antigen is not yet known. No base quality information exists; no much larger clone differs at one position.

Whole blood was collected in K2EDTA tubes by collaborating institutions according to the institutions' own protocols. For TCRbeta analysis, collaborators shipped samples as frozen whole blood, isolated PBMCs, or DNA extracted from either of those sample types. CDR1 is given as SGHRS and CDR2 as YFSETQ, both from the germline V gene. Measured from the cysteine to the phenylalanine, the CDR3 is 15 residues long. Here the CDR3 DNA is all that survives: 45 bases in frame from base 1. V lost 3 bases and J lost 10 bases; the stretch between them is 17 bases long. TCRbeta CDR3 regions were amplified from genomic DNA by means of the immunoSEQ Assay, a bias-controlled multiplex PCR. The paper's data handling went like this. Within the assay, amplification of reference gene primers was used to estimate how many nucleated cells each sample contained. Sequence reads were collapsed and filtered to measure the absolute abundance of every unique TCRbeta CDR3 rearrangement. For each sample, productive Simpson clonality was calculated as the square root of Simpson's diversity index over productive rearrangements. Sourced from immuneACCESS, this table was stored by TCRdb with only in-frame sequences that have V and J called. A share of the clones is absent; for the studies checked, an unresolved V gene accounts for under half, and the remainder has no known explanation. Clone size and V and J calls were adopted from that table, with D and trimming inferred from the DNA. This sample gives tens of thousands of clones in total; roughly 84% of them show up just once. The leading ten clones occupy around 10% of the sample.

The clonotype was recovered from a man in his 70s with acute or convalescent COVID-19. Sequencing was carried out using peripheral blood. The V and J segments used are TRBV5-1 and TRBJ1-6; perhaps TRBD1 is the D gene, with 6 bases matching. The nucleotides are TGCGCCAGCAGCTCATCGACAGGAACCAGATCACCCCTCCACTTT. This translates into CASSSSTGTRSPLHF.